Shown below are 4 T cell receptor beta chains from a single sample sequenced in a study of T cells after yellow fever vaccination. Via MiXCR, TCRdb re-called the 5' RACE reads, giving one row per CDR3 protein. Of 150,000 to 200,000 distinct CDR3 sequences listed, 6.2% are singletons. Here the sequenced sample was CD4+ T cells sorted from PBMCs, taken on the day of the first yellow fever vaccination. These receptors were collected from a young man who received the YFV17D yellow fever vaccine.

This sequence joins TRBV7-2 and TRBJ1-5, with a tentative D call TRBD1 (5 bases). The CDR3 consists of 13 residues. Per the germline V gene, CDR1 is SGHTA and CDR2 is FQGNSA. Trimming took off 5 bases at V and 5 bases at J, with 10 bases between the two ends. CDR3 coding DNA: TGTGCCAGCAGCGGTCAGGGAGATCAGCCCCAGCATTTT. As protein: CASSGQGDQPQHF.

This clonotype appeared a few times. The rearrangement uses TRBV20-1 and TRBJ2-3; D possibly corresponds to TRBD2 (5 bases). There are 13 residues in the CDR3. The V end was cut by 2 bases, the J end by 3 bases, with 9 bases between. Germline CDR1 DFQATT, CDR2 SNEGSKA (reference sequence). The CDR3 loop reads CSARYRETDTQYF. In nucleotides, the CDR3 is TGCAGTGCTAGATACCGGGAAACAGATACGCAGTATTTT.

The chain employs TRBV5-4 and TRBJ2-1; TRBD2 is a possible D gene (5 bases). This CDR3 is built from 16 residues. V dropped 0 bases and J dropped 4 bases, with 14 bases sitting between them. Germline CDR1 SGHNT, CDR2 YYREEE (reference sequence). The CDR3 DNA follows: TGTGCCAGCAGCTTGGGCACTAGTCAGGTTTACAATGAGCAGTTCTTC. Amino acid sequence: CASSLGTSQVYNEQFF. Complete variable domain (other parts from reference TRBV5-4 and TRBJ2-1): ETGVTQSPTHLIKTRGQQVTLRCSSQSGHNTVSWYQQALGQGPQFIFQYYREEENGRGNFPPRFSGLQFPNYSSELNVNALELDDSALYLCASSLGTSQVYNEQFFGPGTRLTVL.

This clonotype was seen repeatedly, ten times or more. The chain uses TRBV20-1 and TRBJ2-5; 9 bases match TRBD1. The CDR3 sequence is 14 residues long. The germline CDR1 and CDR2 sequences are DFQATT and SNEGSKA (reference sequence). J gave up 4 bases and V 4 bases, and 7 bases lay outside the gene matches. CDR3 region: CSAIRDRVGETQYF. CDR3 DNA sequence: TGCAGTGCTATTAGGGACAGGGTTGGAGAGACCCAGTACTTC.